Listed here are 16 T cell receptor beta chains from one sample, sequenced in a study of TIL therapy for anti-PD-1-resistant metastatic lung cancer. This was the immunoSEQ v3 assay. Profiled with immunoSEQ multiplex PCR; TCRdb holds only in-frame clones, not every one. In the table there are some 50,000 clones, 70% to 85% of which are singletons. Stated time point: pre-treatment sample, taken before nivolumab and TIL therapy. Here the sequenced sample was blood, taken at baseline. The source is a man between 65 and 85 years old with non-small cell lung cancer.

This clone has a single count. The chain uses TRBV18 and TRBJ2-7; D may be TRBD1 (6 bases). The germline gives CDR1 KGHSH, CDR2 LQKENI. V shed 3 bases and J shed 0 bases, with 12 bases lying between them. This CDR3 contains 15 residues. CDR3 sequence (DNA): TGTGCCAGCTCACCGGCCGGACAGAGCTCCTACGAGCAGTACTTC. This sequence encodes CASSPAGQSSYEQYF.

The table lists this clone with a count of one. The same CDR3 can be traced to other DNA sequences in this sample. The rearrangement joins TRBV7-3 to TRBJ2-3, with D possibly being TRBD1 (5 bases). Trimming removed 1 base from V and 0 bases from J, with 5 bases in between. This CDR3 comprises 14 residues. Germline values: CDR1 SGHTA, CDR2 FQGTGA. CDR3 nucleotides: TGTGCCAGCAGCTTAAGACAGAGCACAGATACGCAGTATTTT. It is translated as CASSLRQSTDTQYF.

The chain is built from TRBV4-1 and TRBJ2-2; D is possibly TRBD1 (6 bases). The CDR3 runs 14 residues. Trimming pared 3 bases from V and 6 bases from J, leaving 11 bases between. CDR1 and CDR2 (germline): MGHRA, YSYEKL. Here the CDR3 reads CASSHYREAGELFF. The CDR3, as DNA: TGCGCCAGCAGCCATTACAGGGAAGCCGGGGAGCTGTTTTTT.

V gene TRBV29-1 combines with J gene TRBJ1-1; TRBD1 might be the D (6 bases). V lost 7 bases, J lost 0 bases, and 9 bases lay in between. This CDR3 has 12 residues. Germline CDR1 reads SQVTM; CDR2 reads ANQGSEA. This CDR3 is CSEGGMNTEAFF. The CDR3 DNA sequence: TGCAGCGAGGGGGGAATGAACACTGAAGCTTTCTTT.

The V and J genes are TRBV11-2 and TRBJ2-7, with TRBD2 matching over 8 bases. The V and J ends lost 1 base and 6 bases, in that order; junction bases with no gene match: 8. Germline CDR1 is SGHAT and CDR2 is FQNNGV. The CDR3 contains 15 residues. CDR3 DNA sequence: TGTGCCAGCAGCTTAGCGGGGACTAGTTTCCTCGAGCAGTACTTC. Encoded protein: CASSLAGTSFLEQYF.

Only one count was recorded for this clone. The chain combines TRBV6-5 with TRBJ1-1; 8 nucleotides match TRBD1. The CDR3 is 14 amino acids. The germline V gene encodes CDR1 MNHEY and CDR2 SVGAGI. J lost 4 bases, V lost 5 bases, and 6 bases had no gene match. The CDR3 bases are TGTGCCAGCAGTCAGGACAGGGCAGGCACTGAAGCTTTCTTT. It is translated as CASSQDRAGTEAFF.

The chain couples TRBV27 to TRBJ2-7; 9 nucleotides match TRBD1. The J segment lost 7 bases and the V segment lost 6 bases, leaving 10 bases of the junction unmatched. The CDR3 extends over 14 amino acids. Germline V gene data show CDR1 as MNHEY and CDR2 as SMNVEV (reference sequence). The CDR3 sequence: CASSQGQGEGEQYF. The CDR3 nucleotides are TGTGCCAGCAGCCAGGGACAGGGAGAAGGGGAGCAGTACTTC.

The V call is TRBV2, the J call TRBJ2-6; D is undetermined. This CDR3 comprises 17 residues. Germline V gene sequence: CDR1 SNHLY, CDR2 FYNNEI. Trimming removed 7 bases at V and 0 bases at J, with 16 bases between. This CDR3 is CASTGALLGSGANVLTF. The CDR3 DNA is TGTGCCAGCACGGGTGCCCTTCTTGGCTCTGGGGCCAACGTCCTGACTTTC.

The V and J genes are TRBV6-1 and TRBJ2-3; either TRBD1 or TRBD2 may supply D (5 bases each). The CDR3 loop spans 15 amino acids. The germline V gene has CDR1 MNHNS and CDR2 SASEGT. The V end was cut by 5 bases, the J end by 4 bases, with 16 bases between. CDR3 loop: CASSPDLRDADTQYF. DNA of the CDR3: TGTGCCAGCAGTCCCGACCTCCGGGACGCAGATACGCAGTATTTT.

The CDR3 loop reads CASSITIGETQYF. CDR3 DNA: TGTGCCAGTAGTATAACAATAGGGGAGACCCAGTACTTC. J is TRBJ2-5 and V is TRBV19; D is unresolved. The V and J ends lost 2 bases and 5 bases respectively, with 9 bases between them. From germline, CDR1 is LNHDA and CDR2 SQIVND (reference sequence). This CDR3 contains 13 residues.

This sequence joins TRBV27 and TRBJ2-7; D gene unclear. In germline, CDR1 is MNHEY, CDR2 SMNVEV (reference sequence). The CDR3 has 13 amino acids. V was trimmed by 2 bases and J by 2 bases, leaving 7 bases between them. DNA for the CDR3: TGTGCCAGCAGTTTAAGACTGGCCTACGAGCAGTACTTC. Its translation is CASSLRLAYEQYF.

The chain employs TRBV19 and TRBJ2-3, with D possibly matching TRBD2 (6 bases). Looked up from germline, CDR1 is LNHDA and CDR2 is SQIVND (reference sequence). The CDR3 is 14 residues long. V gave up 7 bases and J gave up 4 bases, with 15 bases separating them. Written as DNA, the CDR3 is TGTGCCAGTACGGAAAGTTGGGGGGCAGATACGCAGTATTTT. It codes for CASTESWGADTQYF.

The CDR3 protein is CASSLLAGGPRETQYF. DNA for the CDR3: TGCGCCAGCAGCTTATTAGCGGGAGGGCCACGGGAGACCCAGTACTTC. The chain employs TRBV5-1 and TRBJ2-5; 11 bases are a match to TRBD2. CDR3 length equals 16 residues. In germline, CDR1 is SGHRS, CDR2 YFSETQ. V lost 2 bases, J lost 5 bases, and 8 bases stayed unmatched.

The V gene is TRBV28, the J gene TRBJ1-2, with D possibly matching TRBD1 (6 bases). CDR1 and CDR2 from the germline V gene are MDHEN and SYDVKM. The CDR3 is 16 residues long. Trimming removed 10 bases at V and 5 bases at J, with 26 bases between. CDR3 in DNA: TGTGCCACCACACGAGCCGGGACAAGGGTCAATTATGGCTACACCTTC. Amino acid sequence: CATTRAGTRVNYGYTF.

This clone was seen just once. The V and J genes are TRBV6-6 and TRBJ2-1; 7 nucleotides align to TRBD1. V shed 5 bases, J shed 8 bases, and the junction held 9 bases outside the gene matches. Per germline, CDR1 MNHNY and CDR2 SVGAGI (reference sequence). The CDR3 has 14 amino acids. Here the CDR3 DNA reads TGTGCCAGCAGTCTAATGGGTGACAGGGATGAGCAGTTCTTC. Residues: CASSLMGDRDEQFF.

The DNA of the CDR3 is TGTGCCAGCAGTGGGGGGATAGAAGAGTACTTC. Translated: CASSGGIEEYF. This chain connects TRBV25-1 to TRBJ2-7, with D perhaps TRBD1 or TRBD2 (5 bases each). The ends were cut back, 4 bases at V and 11 bases at J, with 12 bases in the middle. The CDR3 spans 11 residues. Germline CDR1 is MGHDK and CDR2 is SYGVNS.